Listed below are T cell receptor beta chains from one sample, sequenced in a study of blood T cells in healthy people across ages. TCRdb ran MiXCR on the 5' RACE reads and lists one entry per CDR3 protein. In the table there are fewer than 2,000,000 distinct CDR3 sequences, around 35% of which are singletons. Sequenced: blood. The receptor source for this set is a woman aged 30 to 39 in good health. The CDR3 runs from the conserved cysteine through the conserved F or W. D genes are given only for firm matches.

cdr3_length d_call j_call v_call cdr3_aa
14 . TRBJ2-4 TRBV29-1 CSVVAGGAKNIQYF
16 TRBD2 TRBJ2-4 TRBV3-1 CASGQDLTSGKNIQYF
13 . TRBJ2-1 TRBV28 CASSLDTKDLRFF
10 . TRBJ2-5 TRBV20-1 CSGVLETQYF
15 . TRBJ1-1 TRBV28 CASSPRGWGRSEAFF
13 . TRBJ1-2 TRBV27 CASGPGANYGYTF
12 . TRBJ2-7 TRBV30 CAFTESSYEQYF
14 . TRBJ1-2 TRBV7-3 CASSFDPANYGYTF
14 . TRBJ2-2 TRBV11-2 CASSNFQGTGELFF
14 . TRBJ1-2 TRBV2 CASSEGRGGYGYTF
13 . TRBJ1-5 TRBV7-9 CASSRTPSQPQHF
17 TRBD2 . TRBV5-1 CASSEGLAGRLGNEQYF
14 . TRBJ1-2 TRBV2 CASRLGGTSYGYTF
13 . TRBJ2-1 TRBV28 CASTDSSGNEQFF
13 . TRBJ1-2 TRBV5-8 CASSVGPNYGYTF
15 . TRBJ2-2 TRBV7-9 CASSPAWGRAGELFF
13 . . TRBV28 CASSLPDKPEQYF
16 . TRBJ2-7 TRBV5-1 CASSLDGGGLFYEQYF
15 . TRBJ1-2 TRBV7-9 CASSLEKGTNYGYTF
15 . TRBJ2-5 TRBV20-1 CSAGYSGNLQETQYF
14 TRBD1 TRBJ2-1 TRBV24-1 CATSESDRGYEQFF
13 . TRBJ1-4 TRBV4-1 CASSLTRGEKLFF
15 TRBD2 TRBJ2-1 TRBV6-5 CASSHTSLAGYEQFF
14 TRBD1 TRBJ2-7 TRBV5-1 CASRKDRGLYEQYF
16 . TRBJ2-5 TRBV7-6 CASSHPSGVSLETQYF
14 . TRBJ1-5 TRBV11-2 CASSPGTSNQPQHF
15 . TRBJ2-7 TRBV4-1 CASSQDVGHSYEQYF
15 TRBD2 TRBJ2-2 TRBV5-1 CASIPGGAQTGELFF
14 . TRBJ2-5 TRBV28 CASSPGGRQETQYF
15 TRBD2 TRBJ2-5 TRBV5-1 CASSNSGTSGGTQYF
14 . TRBJ2-4 TRBV20-1 CSAIGQLAKNIQYF
15 TRBD1 TRBJ1-2 TRBV20-1 CSASPRDRVDYGYTF
16 TRBD1 TRBJ1-6 TRBV7-9 CASSSKQGRYNSPLHF
15 . TRBJ2-7 TRBV29-1 CSVEDRRVSSYEQYF
12 TRBD1 TRBJ1-1 TRBV29-1 CSVNRGYTEAFF
16 TRBD2 TRBJ2-7 TRBV4-1 CASSPAGGRPLNEQYF
17 TRBD1 TRBJ2-3 TRBV7-9 CASSLDLWTGMTDTQYF
15 . TRBJ1-5 TRBV3-1 CASSQGGIKNQPQHF
16 TRBD2 TRBJ2-1 TRBV28 CASSPSGTSDHNEQFF
14 . TRBJ2-7 TRBV3-1 CASSLGGPCYEQYF
16 . TRBJ2-5 TRBV27 CASSPLLNRVGETQYF
15 TRBD1 TRBJ2-5 TRBV14 CASSRDRVFQETRYF
16 TRBD2 . TRBV9 CASSVSSGGMGETQYF
11 . TRBJ2-7 TRBV21-1 CASSKAYEQYF
13 . TRBJ1-1 TRBV27 CASRKQMNTEAFF
15 . TRBJ1-1 TRBV15 CATRGAGQPTLGAFF
19 TRBD2 TRBJ2-1 TRBV20-1 CSARRRTSGQSSSYNEQFF
9 . TRBJ2-7 TRBV11-2 CASTLGQYF
16 TRBD2 TRBJ2-2 TRBV4-2 CASSQEEGLEAGELFF
14 . TRBJ2-7 TRBV6-2/TRBV6-3 CASSHLGPTYEQYF
15 TRBD1 TRBJ2-7 TRBV24-1 CATSDTKTGSNEQYF
15 TRBD2 TRBJ2-5 TRBV30 CAWSPTGGAQETQYF
14 . TRBJ1-5 TRBV27 CASSLRIGNQPQHF
14 TRBD2 TRBJ2-1 TRBV2 CASSPGTTGREQFF
14 . TRBJ2-7 TRBV20-1 CSARDPRDSYEQYF
14 . TRBJ2-5 TRBV25-1 CASSEAAGVETQYF
14 . TRBJ1-1 TRBV15 CATSKPPGGTEAFF